This T cell receptor beta chain is from a study of graft-versus-host responses after intestinal transplantation. The wider study: Recipients had multivisceral, liver-intestinal, or isolated intestinal transplants.

Produced via immunoSEQ multiplex PCR; TCRdb's table is partial and in-frame only. The repertoire consists of just under 85,000 clones, with 85% to 95% occurring once and the leading ten covering around 7.6%. A word on this clone: Its antigen is currently unknown.

General study findings and limits: Early post-transplant HvG declines were associated with peak circulating GvH clone levels. The study found high graft-versus-host to host-versus-graft clonal ratios in allografts of patients with graft-donor T cell macrochimerism.

The sequencing used unstimulated CD8+ T cells sorted from spleen or lymph node cells, collected before transplant. This receptor was obtained from a human donor who was the organ donor for an intestinal transplant.

CDR3 sequence reads: CSVGSGSAQTQYF. CDR3 coding DNA: TGCAGCGTTGGGTCGGGGTCTGCGCAGACCCAGTACTTC. The chain joins TRBV29-1 to TRBJ2-5; TRBD2 might be the D (5 bases). This CDR3 spans 13 amino acids. Germline CDR1 SQVTM, CDR2 ANQGSEA. Trimming cost V 4 bases and J 6 bases, with 15 bases left between them.